This T cell receptor beta chain was observed in a study of OX40 agonist ivuxolimab in advanced cancers. Study information: Patients undergoing dose escalation presented with hepatocellular carcinoma, melanoma, renal cell or head and neck cancer. Allowance was made for prior anti-PD-1, anti-PD-L1 or anti-CTLA-4 therapy, and about 37% had some.

The CDR3 is 13 residues long. The V end lost 6 bases, the J end lost 4 bases, and 13 bases lay between the germline ends. Per the germline V gene, CDR1 is WSHSY and CDR2 is SAAADI. Clones were read by immunoSEQ multiplex PCR, and TCRdb kept only the in-frame ones, dropping some. The data hold 50,000 to 65,000 clones, with around 85% observed a single time. The chain carries TRBV10-2 and TRBJ2-7, with TRBD1 as a possible D gene (5 bases). The input for sequencing was CD4+ or CD8+ T cells sorted from blood, taken in a trial of the OX40 agonist ivuxolimab. The clonotype originates from an adult with an advanced solid tumor such as melanoma, head and neck, liver or kidney cancer. CDR3 coding DNA: TGCGCCAGCAGGGAGACAGTCGGATACGAGCAGTACTTC. Protein: CASRETVGYEQYF.